Sequencing of this TCR beta chain was carried out in a study of vaccination and CD4 T cells after COVID-19. Across the whole study: Nasal swab PCR identified SARS-CoV-2 in the convalescent patients, of whom about ten were mild and one severe. Four females and six males made up the convalescents, two of whom were Hispanic. Taking of post-vaccine samples occurred a median approximately 70 days after dose two (range 14 to 241).

Scientists ran DNA taken from cultured CD4+ T cells through the Oncomine TCR Beta short-read assay for sequencing. TCRdb reprocessed the PCR reads via MiXCR and lists one record per CDR3 protein. The sample includes roughly 20,000 distinct CDR3 sequences, around a third seen only once; the top ten take under 15%. The CDR3 extends over 12 amino acids. CDR1 and CDR2 from the germline V gene are MNHNS and SASEGT. Trimming pared 8 bases from V and 8 bases from J, leaving 15 bases between. A remark on this clonotype: Its antigen is not known.

Specified treatment: approximately nine-day PBMC culture with coronavirus spike peptide pools or control peptides (ViraFEST assay). This sequence joins TRBV6-1 and TRBJ1-1; D remains unclear. Sequences were obtained from cultured CD4+ T cells from blood. This TCR came from a human donor with COVID-19. The CDR3 protein is CASYTAETEAFF. CDR3 nucleotides: TGTGCCAGCTACACAGCAGAAACAGAAGCTTTCTTT.